The source of this TCR beta chain is a study of graft-versus-host responses after intestinal transplantation. Study background: Every one of the recipients received anti-thymocyte globulin induction and afterwards took tacrolimus and steroids for around three years. The study, taken as a whole, reports: Marrow from the recipient contained GvH clones, some of which had appeared first in ileum or blood.

On this clone itself: Its antigen is still unknown.

Assay: immunoSEQ multiplex PCR; the TCRdb copy retains only in-frame clones and omits some. Of about 51,000 clones in the sample, more than 70% are singletons; the top ten hold 0.5% to 0.65%. The germline gives CDR1 SGHRS, CDR2 YFSETQ. V dropped 3 bases and J dropped 8; count of bases not matched to a gene: 8. There are 16 residues in the CDR3. The source of this sequence is a human donor who was the organ donor for an intestinal transplant. This specimen was unstimulated CD4+ T cells sorted from spleen or lymph node cells, taken before transplant. The chain joins TRBV5-1 to TRBJ1-4; TRBD1 matches 12 bases. The CDR3 loop reads CASSSGGTGGREKLFF. CDR3 bases: TGCGCCAGCAGCTCGGGGGGGACAGGGGGCAGAGAAAAACTGTTTTTT.